Each of the 10 T cell receptor beta chains below was sequenced from the same sample in a study of early T cells in non-severe SARS-CoV-2 infection. Using its own MiXCR run on the 5' RACE reads, TCRdb lists one record per CDR3 protein. Counted here are tens of thousands of distinct CDR3 sequences, 6.2% occurring once; the ten biggest clones make up under 5%. The sequenced material came from whole blood. The origin of the receptors is an adult who was a healthcare worker with PCR-confirmed SARS-CoV-2 infection or an uninfected control (not recorded which).

The chain has TRBV7-9 and TRBJ1-1, with unresolved D. V was shortened by 2 bases and J by 4 bases, with 11 bases between the two germline ends. Germline CDR1 and CDR2: SEHNR and FQNEAQ (reference sequence). This CDR3 has 14 amino acids. The CDR3 nucleotides are TGTGCCAGCAGCTTATTCGTCGGGAGCACTGAAGCTTTCTTT. Its translation is CASSLFVGSTEAFF.

This clonotype was seen repeatedly, ten times or more. This chain joins TRBV11-2 and TRBJ2-5, with D tentatively TRBD2 (5 bases). Germline CDR1 and CDR2: SGHAT and FQNNGV. The CDR3 is 15 residues long. Trimming pared 5 bases from V and 9 bases from J, leaving 22 bases between. Here the CDR3 reads CASSPSLGRPKAQYF. DNA for the CDR3: TGTGCCAGCAGCCCTAGCCTTGGAAGGCCTAAAGCCCAGTACTTC.

This clonotype has more than one count but fewer than ten. The chain recombines TRBV7-9 with TRBJ2-6; D gene ambiguous. Trimming shortened V by 5 bases and J by 9 bases, and 14 bases separated the two germline ends. This CDR3 spans 14 amino acids. Per the germline V gene, CDR1 is SEHNR and CDR2 is FQNEAQ (reference sequence). The CDR3 nucleotides read TGTGCCAGCAGCCCAGGAGAAGGGAACAACGTCCTGACTTTC. Its translation: CASSPGEGNNVLTF.

V gene TRBV2 combines with J gene TRBJ1-2; TRBD1 is a possible D gene (6 bases). Germline V lookup: CDR1 SNHLY, CDR2 FYNNEI. V lost 0 bases to trimming and J lost 8 bases, with 22 bases between them. The CDR3 is 17 residues long. The CDR3 region is CASSEALRTVVMEGYTF. CDR3 nucleotide sequence: TGTGCCAGCAGTGAAGCCTTGCGGACAGTGGTGATGGAGGGCTACACCTTC. The variable domain in full, with the rest retrieved from reference TRBV2 and TRBJ1-2, is EPEVTQTPSHQVTQMGQEVILRCVPISNHLYFYWYRQILGQKVEFLVSFYNNEISEKSEIFDDQFSVERPDGSNFTLKIRSTKLEDSAMYFCASSEALRTVVMEGYTFGSGTRLTVV.

Concerning this clonotype itself: Possible read error: a much larger clone is one base away. The V call is TRBV5-1, the J call TRBJ2-3; TRBD1 is a possible D gene (6 bases). The CDR3 extends over 13 amino acids. Germline values: CDR1 SGHRS, CDR2 YFSETQ. The CDR3 here is CASSSTGIDTHYF. Written as DNA, the CDR3 is TGCGCCAGCAGCTCCACAGGGATAGATACGCATTATTTT. Using reference TRBV5-1 and TRBJ2-3 for the parts outside the CDR3, the full variable domain is KAGVTQTPRYLIKTRGQQVTLSCSPISGHRSVSWYQQTPGQGLQFLFEYFSETQRNKGNFPGRFSGRQFSNSRSEMNVSTLELGDSALYLCASSSTGIDTHYFGPGTRLTVL.

J is TRBJ1-1 and V is TRBV10-2; D may be TRBD1 (5 bases). With 7 bases removed from V and 3 bases from J, the gap between germline ends came to 18 bases. The CDR3 contains 15 residues. The germline V gene has CDR1 WSHSY and CDR2 SAAADI. CDR3 residues: CASIPRQGSDTEAFF. CDR3 coding DNA: TGCGCCAGCATCCCTCGGCAGGGTTCTGACACTGAAGCTTTCTTT.

This clonotype was recorded at least ten times. The chain uses TRBV20-1 and TRBJ1-1; D gene ambiguous. The CDR3 extends over 12 amino acids. From germline, CDR1 is DFQATT and CDR2 SNEGSKA (reference sequence). The CDR3 DNA is TGCTGCTCCGAGTGGTCGGACACTGAAGCTTTCTTT. This codes for CCSEWSDTEAFF.

The table lists this clonotype with many counts. V gene TRBV19 combines with J gene TRBJ2-1, with 7 bases identical to TRBD1. Trimming removed 4 bases from V and 10 bases from J; junction bases left unmatched: 16. This CDR3 is built from 16 residues. The V gene's germline CDR1 is LNHDA and CDR2 SQIVND (reference sequence). The CDR3 loop is CASSRSGTASSGEQFF. The CDR3 coding sequence is TGTGCCAGTAGTAGATCCGGGACAGCTTCCTCCGGGGAGCAGTTCTTC.

Ten or more counts support this clonotype. V gene TRBV4-3 combines with J gene TRBJ1-2; D gene uncertain. Germline CDR1 is LGHNA and CDR2 is YSLEER. The ends were cut back, 0 bases at V and 0 bases at J, with 11 bases in the middle. The CDR3 covers 16 residues. The CDR3 DNA follows: TGCGCCAGCAGCCAAGAACGCCGTTTAGCTAACTATGGCTACACCTTC. It translates to CASSQERRLANYGYTF.

V is TRBV5-8 and J is TRBJ1-4; 8 bases fit TRBD1. The CDR3 spans 18 residues. Germline V gene data show CDR1 as SGHTS and CDR2 as YDEGEE. The V gene end was trimmed by 3 bases and the J gene end by 0 bases; junction bases not matched to a gene: 10. CDR3 in amino acids: CASSWSRTGPATNEKLFF. The CDR3, as DNA: TGTGCCAGCAGCTGGAGCCGGACAGGGCCTGCAACTAATGAAAAACTGTTTTTT.